The 23 T cell receptor beta chains given below trace back to one sample, sequenced in a study of control samples from healthy donors and cancer patients. The assay was immunoSEQ multiplex PCR, and TCRdb's table has in-frame clones only and misses some. The table lists about 110,000 clones, around 82% of them singletons. Input material: blood. The receptors shown here come from a woman between 50 and 59 years old in good health.

The genes are TRBV2 and TRBJ2-3; possibly TRBD1 for D (5 bases). The germline V gene has CDR1 SNHLY and CDR2 FYNNEI. Trimming shortened V by 7 bases and J by 4 bases, and 12 bases separated the two germline ends. This CDR3 has 13 amino acids. The chain's CDR3 is CASNIPGSDTQYF. In DNA, the CDR3 is TGTGCCAGCAACATACCAGGGTCAGATACGCAGTATTTT.

The rearrangement joins TRBV7-6 to TRBJ2-1; D unresolved. The V end was cut by 7 bases, the J end by 6 bases, with 13 bases between. Germline assignment: CDR1 SGHVS and CDR2 FNYEAQ. The CDR3 has 13 residues. The CDR3 loop is CASKEELSNEQFF. The CDR3 DNA sequence: TGTGCCAGCAAGGAAGAGCTCTCCAATGAGCAGTTCTTC.

This clone was observed a handful of times. This sequence joins TRBV27 and TRBJ2-1; perhaps TRBD2 as D (6 bases). The CDR3 runs to 12 residues. The ends were cut back, 3 bases at V and 14 bases at J, with 14 bases in the middle. Per germline, CDR1 MNHEY and CDR2 SMNVEV (reference sequence). CDR3 loop: CASSFGTGDKFF. In DNA, the CDR3 is TGTGCCAGCAGTTTTGGCACGGGGGATAAGTTCTTC.

The chain uses TRBV7-8 and TRBJ2-7; D gene uncertain. V was shortened by 5 bases and J by 3 bases, with 8 bases between the two germline ends. Germline CDR1 reads SGHVS; CDR2 reads FQNEAQ. The CDR3 covers 12 residues. CDR3 nucleotides: TGTGCCAGCAGCCCCCCCTGCTACGAGCAGTACTTC. It yields the protein CASSPPCYEQYF.

The rearrangement links TRBV27 to TRBJ1-5; maybe TRBD1 (6 bases). From germline, CDR1 is MNHEY and CDR2 SMNVEV (reference sequence). CDR3 length: 15 residues. With 5 bases removed from V and 6 bases from J, the gap between germline ends came to 17 bases. For the CDR3, the DNA is TGTGCCAGCAGTCCGAACCAGGGGAGAGGTCAGCCCCAGCATTTT. Amino acids: CASSPNQGRGQPQHF.

The rearrangement joins TRBV6-5 to TRBJ2-3, with D possibly TRBD2 on 6 matching bases. Trimming left V 6 bases short and J 0 bases short, with 13 bases between. The CDR3 totals 15 residues. Per the germline V gene, CDR1 is MNHEY and CDR2 is SVGAGI. CDR3: CASSAPGVSTDTQYF. DNA of the CDR3: TGTGCCAGCAGCGCCCCGGGGGTTAGCACAGATACGCAGTATTTT.

The CDR3 here is CASSPDRAGNTIYF. CDR3 nucleotides: TGTGCCAGCAGTCCCGACAGGGCTGGAAACACCATATATTTT. V gene TRBV7-2 combines with J gene TRBJ1-3; 7 bases map to TRBD1. Germline V gives CDR1 SGHTA, CDR2 FQGNSA. CDR3 length: 14 amino acids. J gave up 2 bases and V 6 bases, and 4 bases lay outside the gene matches. The full variable domain, with the rest looked up from reference TRBV7-2 and TRBJ1-3, is GAGVSQSPSNKVTEKGKDVELRCDPISGHTALYWYRQSLGQGLEFLIYFQGNSAPDKSGLPSDRFSAERTGGSVSTLTIQRTQQEDSAVYLCASSPDRAGNTIYFGEGSWLTVV.

The J gene is TRBJ2-5, the V gene TRBV5-1, with 9 nucleotides matching TRBD1. Germline V lookup: CDR1 SGHRS, CDR2 YFSETQ. V lost 4 bases and J lost 2; bases outside the gene matches: 3. This CDR3 has 14 residues. The CDR3 bases are TGCGCCAGCAGCAGGGGGACAGGGCAAGAGACCCAGTACTTC. It is translated as CASSRGTGQETQYF.

CDR3 protein: CATSVDRARDTEAFF. The CDR3 DNA is TGTGCCACCAGCGTCGACAGGGCTCGGGACACTGAAGCTTTCTTT. The chain carries TRBV15 and TRBJ1-1; 7 positions match TRBD1. Trimming removed 5 bases from V and 3 bases from J; junction bases left unmatched: 9. Germline assignment: CDR1 LNHNV and CDR2 YYDKDF (reference sequence). The CDR3 spans 15 residues.

The chain links TRBV20-1 to TRBJ2-1; the D gene is possibly TRBD2 (6 bases). In germline, CDR1 is DFQATT, CDR2 SNEGSKA (reference sequence). The CDR3 consists of 17 residues. The germline V and J ends were trimmed by 3 bases and 0 bases, with 18 bases remaining between them. CDR3: CSASGDSSPDSYNEQFF. CDR3 nucleotides: TGCAGTGCTAGTGGGGACTCCTCTCCTGACTCCTACAATGAGCAGTTCTTC.

V and J are TRBV7-2 and TRBJ2-7; D gene uncertain. The CDR3 runs to 14 residues. Germline assignment: CDR1 SGHTA and CDR2 FQGNSA. V was clipped by 5 bases and J by 0 bases, with 11 bases between them. The CDR3 here is CASSLGPTSYEQYF. Here the CDR3 DNA reads TGTGCCAGCAGCCTAGGACCGACCTCCTACGAGCAGTACTTC.

This chain joins TRBV3-1 (or the pseudogene TRBV3-2) and TRBJ1-2; 7 positions agree with TRBD1. Per the germline V gene, CDR1 is LGHDT and CDR2 is YNNKEL (reference sequence). Trimming removed 4 bases from V and 4 bases from J; junction bases left unmatched: 6. The CDR3 spans 14 residues. The CDR3 region is CASSLSTGIYGYTF. In nucleotides, the CDR3 is TGTGCCAGCAGCCTCTCGACAGGGATCTATGGCTACACCTTC.

The chain has TRBV3-1 (or the pseudogene TRBV3-2) and TRBJ1-6; D is possibly TRBD1 (5 bases). Germline V gives CDR1 LGHDT, CDR2 YNNKEL (reference sequence). The CDR3 loop spans 16 amino acids. The V end was cut by 1 base, the J end by 9 bases, with 16 bases between. This CDR3 is CASSQGPGRGGSPLHF. In DNA, the CDR3 is TGTGCCAGCAGCCAAGGGCCGGGACGGGGCGGTTCACCCCTCCACTTT.

The rearrangement links TRBV9 to TRBJ2-1, with D perhaps TRBD1 or TRBD2 (7 bases each). Germline CDR1 SGDLS, CDR2 YYNGEE. With 3 bases removed from V and 8 bases from J, the gap between germline ends came to 18 bases. CDR3 length: 15 residues. Here the CDR3 reads CASSDGTAGNYEQFF. CDR3 DNA sequence: TGTGCCAGCAGCGATGGGACAGCGGGGAATTATGAGCAGTTCTTC. Based on the CDR3 plus reference TRBV9 and TRBJ2-1, the full variable domain is DSGVTQTPKHLITATGQRVTLRCSPRSGDLSVYWYQQSLDQGLQFLIQYYNGEERAKGNILERFSAQQFPDLHSELNLSSLELGDSALYFCASSDGTAGNYEQFFGPGTRLTVL.

The chain is built from TRBV6-5 and TRBJ1-1, with D possibly TRBD1 on 5 matching bases. V shed 6 bases and J shed 1 base, with 15 bases lying between them. CDR1 and CDR2 from the germline V gene are MNHEY and SVGAGI. This CDR3 comprises 15 residues. CDR3 nucleotide sequence: TGTGCCAGCAGCCCCCGAGGAGGGGCGAACACTGAAGCTTTCTTT. Its protein product is CASSPRGGANTEAFF.

The chain uses TRBV6-1 and TRBJ1-2; TRBD1 agrees at 8 bases. With V trimmed by 2 bases and J by 4 bases, 6 bases remained unmatched. This CDR3 comprises 15 residues. From germline, CDR1 is MNHNS and CDR2 SASEGT. For the CDR3, the DNA is TGTGCCAGCAGTGAACGGGACAGGTCGGCCTATGGCTACACCTTC. Translated: CASSERDRSAYGYTF.

This clone is deemed medium-sized. This rearrangement joins TRBV6-5 to TRBJ1-2; D not certain. There are 13 residues in the CDR3. V was clipped by 2 bases and J by 7 bases, with 11 bases between them. Germline CDR1 reads MNHEY; CDR2 reads SVGAGI. CDR3 sequence: CASSYRSDRGYTF. In nucleotides, the CDR3 is TGTGCCAGCAGTTACAGGTCAGATCGTGGCTACACCTTC.

The J gene is TRBJ1-1, the V gene TRBV5-1; D unclear. V lost 6 bases, J lost 1 base, and 13 bases lay in between. Germline V gene data show CDR1 as SGHRS and CDR2 as YFSETQ. This CDR3 is 14 amino acids long. The CDR3 sequence: CASTGDPRNTEAFF. For the CDR3, the DNA is TGCGCCAGCACCGGAGACCCGAGGAACACTGAAGCTTTCTTT. The whole variable domain, remainder taken from reference TRBV5-1 and TRBJ1-1, is KAGVTQTPRYLIKTRGQQVTLSCSPISGHRSVSWYQQTPGQGLQFLFEYFSETQRNKGNFPGRFSGRQFSNSRSEMNVSTLELGDSALYLCASTGDPRNTEAFFGQGTRLTVV.

In its sample, this clone was seen many times. The rearrangement links TRBV7-8 to TRBJ2-7, with 7 bases matching TRBD2. Germline CDR1 and CDR2: SGHVS and FQNEAQ. The CDR3 has 14 residues. Trimming cost V 3 bases and J 6 bases; bases outside gene matches: 8. For the CDR3, the DNA is TGTGCCAGCAGCTTCGTGCCGCGGGAGCGCGAGCAGTACTTC. Its protein product is CASSFVPREREQYF.

This clone occurred once. The chain employs TRBV7-2 and TRBJ2-7; 11 positions agree with TRBD2. Germline V gene sequence: CDR1 SGHTA, CDR2 FQGNSA. The CDR3 is 15 residues long. The V segment lost 4 bases and the J segment 2 bases; nucleotides outside the gene matches: 4. CDR3 residues: CASSWTSGPTYEQYF. The CDR3 bases are TGTGCCAGCAGCTGGACTAGCGGGCCTACCTACGAGCAGTACTTC.

This sequence joins TRBV15 and TRBJ2-7; tentatively, D is TRBD1 (6 bases). With 5 bases removed from V and 1 base from J, the gap between germline ends came to 6 bases. Germline lookup yields CDR1 LNHNV and CDR2 YYDKDF (reference sequence). This CDR3 spans 12 amino acids. CDR3 in DNA: TGTGCCACCAGCGGACAGTCCTACGAGCAGTACTTC. The encoded protein is CATSGQSYEQYF.

The chain combines TRBV30 with TRBJ1-2; D possibly corresponds to TRBD1 (5 bases). Deletions cut 3 bases from V and 4 bases from J, with 18 bases between. Germline CDR1 and CDR2: GTSNPN and SVGIG (reference sequence). The CDR3 runs to 15 residues. This CDR3 reads CAWRPRDLQPYGYTF. The CDR3 DNA sequence: TGTGCCTGGAGACCCCGGGACCTCCAGCCCTATGGCTACACCTTC.

The chain combines TRBV3-1 (or the pseudogene TRBV3-2) with TRBJ1-6; D ambiguous. This CDR3 is built from 15 residues. Trimming stripped 4 bases from V and 5 bases from J, with 12 bases between. Germline values: CDR1 LGHDT, CDR2 YNNKEL (reference sequence). The CDR3 coding sequence is TGTGCCAGCAGCCCTAAGTCTAGGGATAATTCACCCCTCCACTTT. It codes for CASSPKSRDNSPLHF.